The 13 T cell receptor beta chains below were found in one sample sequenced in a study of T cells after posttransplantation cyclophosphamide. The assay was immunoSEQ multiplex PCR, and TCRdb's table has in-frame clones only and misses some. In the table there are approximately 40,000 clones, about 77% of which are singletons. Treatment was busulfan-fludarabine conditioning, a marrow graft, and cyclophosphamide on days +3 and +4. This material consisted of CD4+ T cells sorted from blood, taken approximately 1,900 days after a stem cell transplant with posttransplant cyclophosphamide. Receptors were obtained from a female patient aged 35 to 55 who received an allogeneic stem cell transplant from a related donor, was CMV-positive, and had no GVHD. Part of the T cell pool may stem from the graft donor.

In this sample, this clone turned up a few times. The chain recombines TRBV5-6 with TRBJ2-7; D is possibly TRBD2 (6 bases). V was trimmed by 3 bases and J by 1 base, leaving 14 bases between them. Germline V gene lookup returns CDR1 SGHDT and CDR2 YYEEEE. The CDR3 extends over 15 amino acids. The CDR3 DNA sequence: TGTGCCAGCAGCTCCGGGACTTACAGTTCCTACGAGCAGTACTTC. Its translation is CASSSGTYSSYEQYF.

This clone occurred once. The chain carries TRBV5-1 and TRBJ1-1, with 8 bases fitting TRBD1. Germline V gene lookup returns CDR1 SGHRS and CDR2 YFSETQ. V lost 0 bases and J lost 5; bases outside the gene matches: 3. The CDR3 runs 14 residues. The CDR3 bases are TGCGCCAGCAGCTTGGTTTACAGGGGGACTGAAGCTTTCTTT. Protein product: CASSLVYRGTEAFF.

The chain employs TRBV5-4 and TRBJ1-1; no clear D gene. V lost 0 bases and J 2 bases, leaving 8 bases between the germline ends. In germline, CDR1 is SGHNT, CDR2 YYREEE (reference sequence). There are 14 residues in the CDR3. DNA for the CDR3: TGTGCCAGCAGCTTGGGGAGACCCAACACTGAAGCTTTCTTT. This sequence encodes CASSLGRPNTEAFF.

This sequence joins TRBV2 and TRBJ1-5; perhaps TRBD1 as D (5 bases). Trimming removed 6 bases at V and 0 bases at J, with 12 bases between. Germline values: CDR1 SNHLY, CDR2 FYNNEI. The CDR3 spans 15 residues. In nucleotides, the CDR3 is TGTGCCAGCAGCGCCGGACACTATAGCAATCAGCCCCAGCATTTT. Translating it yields CASSAGHYSNQPQHF.

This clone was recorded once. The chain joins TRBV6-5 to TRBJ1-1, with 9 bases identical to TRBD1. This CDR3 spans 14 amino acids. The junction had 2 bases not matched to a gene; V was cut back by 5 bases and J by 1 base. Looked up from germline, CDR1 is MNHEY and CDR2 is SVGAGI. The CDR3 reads CASSKTGGNTEAFF. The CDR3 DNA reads TGTGCCAGCAGTAAGACAGGGGGGAACACTGAAGCTTTCTTT.

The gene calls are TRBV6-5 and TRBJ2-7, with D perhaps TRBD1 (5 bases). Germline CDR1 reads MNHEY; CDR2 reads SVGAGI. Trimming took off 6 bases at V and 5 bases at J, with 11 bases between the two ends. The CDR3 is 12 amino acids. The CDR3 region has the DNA TGTGCCAGCAGCCGACAGTCCCACGAGCAGTACTTC. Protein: CASSRQSHEQYF.

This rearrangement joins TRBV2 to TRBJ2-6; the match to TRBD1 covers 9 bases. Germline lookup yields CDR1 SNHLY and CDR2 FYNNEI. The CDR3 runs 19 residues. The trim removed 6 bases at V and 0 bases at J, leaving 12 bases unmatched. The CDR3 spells CASSRMDRGELSGANVLTF. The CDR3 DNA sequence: TGTGCCAGCAGCCGAATGGACAGGGGAGAACTCTCTGGGGCCAACGTCCTGACTTTC.

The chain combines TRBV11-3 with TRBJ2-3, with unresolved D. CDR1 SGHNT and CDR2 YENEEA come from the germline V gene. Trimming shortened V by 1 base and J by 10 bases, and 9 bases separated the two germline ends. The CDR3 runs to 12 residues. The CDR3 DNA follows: TGTGCCAGCAGCTTAGGGGCGTTTCCGCAGTATTTT. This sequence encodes CASSLGAFPQYF.

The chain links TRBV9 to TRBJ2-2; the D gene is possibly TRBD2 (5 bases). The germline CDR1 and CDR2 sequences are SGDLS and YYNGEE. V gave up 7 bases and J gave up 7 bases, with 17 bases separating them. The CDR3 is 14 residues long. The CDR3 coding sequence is TGTGCCAGCGGAGGCGGCATCATCCACGGGGAGCTGTTTTTT. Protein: CASGGGIIHGELFF.

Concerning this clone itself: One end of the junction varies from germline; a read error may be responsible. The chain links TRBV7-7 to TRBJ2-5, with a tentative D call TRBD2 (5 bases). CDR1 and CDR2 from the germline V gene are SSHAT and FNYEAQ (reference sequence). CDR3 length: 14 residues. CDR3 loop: CASSRGSPKETQYF. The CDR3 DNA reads TGTGCTAGCAGCCGCGGGTCGCCTAAAGAGACCCAGTACTTC. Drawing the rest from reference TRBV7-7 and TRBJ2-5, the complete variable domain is GAGVSQSPRYKVTKRGQDVTLRCDPISSHATLYWYQQALGQGPEFLTYFNYEAQPDKSGLPSDRFSAERPEGSISTLTIQRTEQRDSAMYRCASSRGSPKETQYFGPGTRLLVL.

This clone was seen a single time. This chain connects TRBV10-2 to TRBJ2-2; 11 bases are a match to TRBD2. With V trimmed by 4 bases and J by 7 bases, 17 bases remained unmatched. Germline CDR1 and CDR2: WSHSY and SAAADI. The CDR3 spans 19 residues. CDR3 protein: CASSVGSGGAVGSVGELFF. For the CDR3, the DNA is TGCGCCAGCAGTGTCGGTAGCGGGGGGGCCGTCGGAAGTGTCGGGGAGCTGTTTTTT.

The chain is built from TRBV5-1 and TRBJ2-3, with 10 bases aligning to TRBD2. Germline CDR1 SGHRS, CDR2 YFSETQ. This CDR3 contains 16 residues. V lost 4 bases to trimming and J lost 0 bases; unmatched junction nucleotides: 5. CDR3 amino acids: CASSVGLAISTDTQYF. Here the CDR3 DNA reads TGCGCCAGCAGCGTGGGACTAGCGATAAGCACAGATACGCAGTATTTT.

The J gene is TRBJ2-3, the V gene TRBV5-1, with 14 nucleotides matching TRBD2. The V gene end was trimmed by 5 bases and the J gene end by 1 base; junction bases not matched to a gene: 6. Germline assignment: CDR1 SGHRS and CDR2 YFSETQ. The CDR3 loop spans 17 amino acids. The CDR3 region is CASSSGTSGGRTDTQYF. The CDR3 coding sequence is TGCGCCAGCAGTTCCGGGACTAGCGGGGGACGCACAGATACGCAGTATTTT.